The sequence of this T cell receptor beta chain was determined in a study of radiotherapy plus CTLA-4 blockade in lung cancer. As for the study in general: Across the patients, objective responses occurred in approximately 19%, and disease control in roughly 31%.

The CDR3 length is 15 residues. CDR1 is MNHNY, CDR2 SVGAGI, per germline (reference sequence). Trimming took off 7 bases at V and 3 bases at J, with 16 bases between the two ends. Generated by immunoSEQ multiplex PCR, the TCRdb table keeps only in-frame clones and is missing some. The sample consists of about 43,000 clones, roughly 67% of them appearing once. The sequencing here drew on peripheral blood, taken from a patient treated with radiotherapy plus ipilimumab. The chain couples TRBV6-6 to TRBJ1-5, with D possibly being TRBD1 (5 bases). The receptor was derived from a human donor with non-small cell lung cancer who had a partial response to radiotherapy plus ipilimumab. The CDR3 DNA reads as TGTGCCAGCACCGAAGGTGCAGGGTTCAATCAGCCCCAGCATTTT. It yields the protein CASTEGAGFNQPQHF.